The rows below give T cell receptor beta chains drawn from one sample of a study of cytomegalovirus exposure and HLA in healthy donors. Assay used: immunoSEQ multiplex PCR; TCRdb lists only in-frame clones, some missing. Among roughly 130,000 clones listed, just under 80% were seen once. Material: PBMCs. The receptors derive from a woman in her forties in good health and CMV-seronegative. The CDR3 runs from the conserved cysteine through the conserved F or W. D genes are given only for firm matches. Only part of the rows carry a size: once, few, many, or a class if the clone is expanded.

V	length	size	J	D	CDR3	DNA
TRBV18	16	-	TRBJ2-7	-	CASSPLQGFRGYEQYF	TGTGCCAGCTCACCACTACAGGGATTCAGAGGGTACGAGCAGTACTTC
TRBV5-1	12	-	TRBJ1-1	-	CAHAKGGAEAFF	TGCGCCCACGCCAAAGGGGGGGCTGAAGCTTTCTTT
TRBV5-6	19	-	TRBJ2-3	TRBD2	CASSLVLQNGGGGTDTQYF	TGTGCCAGCAGCTTGGTCTTACAAAACGGCGGGGGGGGCACAGATACGCAGTATTTT
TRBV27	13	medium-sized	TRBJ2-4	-	CASSRGDFNIQYF	TGTGCCAGCAGTCGTGGGGACTTTAACATTCAGTACTTC
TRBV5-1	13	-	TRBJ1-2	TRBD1	CASSWDRPGGYTF	TGCGCCAGCAGCTGGGACAGGCCCGGGGGCTACACCTTC
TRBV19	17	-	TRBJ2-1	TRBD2	CASSPQGSGVIYNEQFF	TGTGCCAGTAGCCCCCAGGGTAGCGGGGTAATCTACAATGAGCAGTTCTTC
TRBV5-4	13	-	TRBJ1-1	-	CASRPSGNTEAFF	TGTGCCAGCAGACCATCAGGGAACACTGAAGCTTTCTTT
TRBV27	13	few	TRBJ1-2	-	CASSSGVNYGYTF	TGTGCCAGCAGCTCAGGCGTTAACTATGGCTACACCTTC
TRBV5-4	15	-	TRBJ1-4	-	CASSPDKGTNEKLFF	TGTGCCAGCAGCCCGGACAAAGGAACTAATGAAAAACTGTTTTTT
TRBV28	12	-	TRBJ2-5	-	CASSFVSETQYF	TGTGCCAGCAGTTTCGTCAGTGAGACCCAGTACTTC
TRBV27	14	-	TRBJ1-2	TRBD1	CASSGDRTNYGYTF	TGTGCCAGCAGTGGGGACAGGACCAACTATGGCTACACCTTC
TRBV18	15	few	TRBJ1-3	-	CASSPPAVSGNTIYF	TGTGCCAGCTCACCACCGGCTGTCTCTGGAAACACCATATATTTT
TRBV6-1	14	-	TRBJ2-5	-	CASSEVPGVKTQYF	TGTGCCAGCAGTGAAGTTCCGGGGGTCAAGACCCAGTACTTC
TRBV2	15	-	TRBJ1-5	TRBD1	CASSEFRGQDQPQHF	TGTGCCAGCAGTGAGTTCAGGGGGCAGGATCAGCCCCAGCATTTT
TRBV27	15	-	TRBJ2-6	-	CASSLWNSGANGLTF	TGTGCCAGCAGTTTATGGAACTCTGGGGCCAACGGCCTGACTTTC
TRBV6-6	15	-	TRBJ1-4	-	CASSWGDGLDEKLFF	TGTGCCAGCAGTTGGGGGGATGGTTTAGATGAAAAACTGTTTTTT